This T cell receptor beta chain was found in a study of CD8 T cells in ankylosing spondylitis. Of note for this clonotype: What it recognizes is unknown.

This CDR3 region has 16 residues. V gave up 0 bases and J gave up 0 bases, with 12 bases separating them. Germline loops: CDR1 DFQATT, CDR2 SNEGSKA (reference sequence). TCRdb used MiXCR to reprocess the 5' RACE reads, holding one entry per CDR3 protein. The table has 380,000 or so distinct CDR3 sequences, approximately 22% seen once. Regarding the study as a whole: Reportedly, matched ankylosing spondylitis synovial fluid was significantly enriched for disease-linked clones.

Sequences were obtained from blood, either unsorted or a sorted T cell fraction (not recorded which). The receptor's source is a male donor with ankylosing spondylitis or in good health (not recorded which). The chain uses TRBV20-1 and TRBJ2-1, with D maybe TRBD2 (5 bases). CDR3 nucleotide sequence: TGCAGTGCTAGAGATTTTTTAGAGGGCTCCTACAATGAGCAGTTCTTC. Amino acids: CSARDFLEGSYNEQFF.